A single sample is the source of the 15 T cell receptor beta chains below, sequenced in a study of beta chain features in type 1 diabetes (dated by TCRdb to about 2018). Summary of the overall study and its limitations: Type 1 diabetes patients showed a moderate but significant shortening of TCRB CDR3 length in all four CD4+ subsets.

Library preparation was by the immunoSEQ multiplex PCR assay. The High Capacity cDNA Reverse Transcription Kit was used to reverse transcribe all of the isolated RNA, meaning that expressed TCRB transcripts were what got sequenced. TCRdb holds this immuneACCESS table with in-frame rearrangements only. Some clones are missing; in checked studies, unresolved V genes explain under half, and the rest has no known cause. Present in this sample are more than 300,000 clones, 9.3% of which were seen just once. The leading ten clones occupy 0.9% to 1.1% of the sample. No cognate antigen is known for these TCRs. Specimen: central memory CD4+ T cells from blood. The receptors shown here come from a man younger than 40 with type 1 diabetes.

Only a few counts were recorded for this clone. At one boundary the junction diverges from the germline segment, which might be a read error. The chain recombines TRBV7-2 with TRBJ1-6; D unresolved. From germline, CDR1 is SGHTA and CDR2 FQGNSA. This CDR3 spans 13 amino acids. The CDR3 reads CASRLDVNSPLHF. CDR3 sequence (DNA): TGTGCCAGCCGCTTAGACGTTAATTCACCCCTCCACTTT.

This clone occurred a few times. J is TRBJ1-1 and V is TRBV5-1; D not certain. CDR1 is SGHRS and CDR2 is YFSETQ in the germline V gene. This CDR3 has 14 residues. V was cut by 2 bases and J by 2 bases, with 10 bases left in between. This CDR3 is CASSLSGVNTEAFF. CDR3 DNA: TGCGCCAGCAGCTTATCTGGGGTCAACACTGAAGCTTTCTTT.

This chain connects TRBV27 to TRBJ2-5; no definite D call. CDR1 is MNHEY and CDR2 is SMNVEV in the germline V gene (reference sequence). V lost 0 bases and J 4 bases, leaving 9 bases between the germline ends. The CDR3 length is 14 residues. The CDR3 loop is CASSLSLTGETQYF. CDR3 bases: TGTGCCAGCAGTTTATCGTTGACGGGAGAGACCCAGTACTTC.

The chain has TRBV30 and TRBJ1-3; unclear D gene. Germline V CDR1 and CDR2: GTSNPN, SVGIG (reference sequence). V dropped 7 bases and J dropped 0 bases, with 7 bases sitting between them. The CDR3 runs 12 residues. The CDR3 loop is CAFQDSGNTIYF. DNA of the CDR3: TGTGCCTTCCAGGACTCTGGAAACACCATATATTTT. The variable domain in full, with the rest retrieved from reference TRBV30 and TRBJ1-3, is SQTIHQWPATLVQPVGSPLSLECTVEGTSNPNLYWYRQAAGRGLQLLFYSVGIGQISSEVPQNLSASRPQDRQFILSSKKLLLSDSGFYLCAFQDSGNTIYFGEGSWLTVV.

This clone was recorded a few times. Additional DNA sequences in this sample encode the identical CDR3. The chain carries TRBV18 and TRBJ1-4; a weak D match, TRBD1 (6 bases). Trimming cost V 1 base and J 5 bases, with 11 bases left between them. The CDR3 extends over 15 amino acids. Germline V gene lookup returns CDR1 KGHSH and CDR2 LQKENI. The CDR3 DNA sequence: TGTGCCAGCTCACCACGAACAGGGCCCAATGAAAAACTGTTTTTT. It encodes CASSPRTGPNEKLFF.

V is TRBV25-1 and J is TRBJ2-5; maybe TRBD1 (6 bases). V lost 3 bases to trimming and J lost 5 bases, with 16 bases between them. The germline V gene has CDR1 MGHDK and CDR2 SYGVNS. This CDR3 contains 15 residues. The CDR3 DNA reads TGTGCCAGCAGTGACCCTGCAGGGGTAGGCGAGACCCAGTACTTC. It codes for CASSDPAGVGETQYF.

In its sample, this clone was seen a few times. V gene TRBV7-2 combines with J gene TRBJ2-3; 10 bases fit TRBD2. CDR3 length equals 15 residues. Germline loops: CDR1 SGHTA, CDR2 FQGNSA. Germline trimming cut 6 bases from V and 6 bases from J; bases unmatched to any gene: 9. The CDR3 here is CASSRTSGPQDTQYF. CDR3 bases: TGTGCCAGCAGTCGGACTAGCGGTCCCCAGGATACGCAGTATTTT.

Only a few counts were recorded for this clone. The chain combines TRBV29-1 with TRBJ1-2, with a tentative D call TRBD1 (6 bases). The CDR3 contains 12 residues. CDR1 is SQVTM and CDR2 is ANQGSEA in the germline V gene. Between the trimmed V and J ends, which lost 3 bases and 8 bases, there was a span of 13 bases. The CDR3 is CSVDREGVGYTF. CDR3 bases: TGCAGCGTTGATAGGGAGGGGGTCGGCTACACCTTC. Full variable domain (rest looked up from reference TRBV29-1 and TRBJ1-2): SAVISQKPSRDICQRGTSLTIQCQVDSQVTMMFWYRQQPGQSLTLIATANQGSEATYESGFVIDKFPISRPNLTFSTLTVSNMSPEDSSIYLCSVDREGVGYTFGSGTRLTVV.

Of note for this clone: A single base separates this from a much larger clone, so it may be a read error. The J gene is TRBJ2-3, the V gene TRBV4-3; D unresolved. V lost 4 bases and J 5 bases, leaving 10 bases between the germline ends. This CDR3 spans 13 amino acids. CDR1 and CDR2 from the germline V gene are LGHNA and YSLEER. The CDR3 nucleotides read TGCGCCAGCAGCCCTGGCAGTCTAGATACGCAGTATTTT. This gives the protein CASSPGSLDTQYF.

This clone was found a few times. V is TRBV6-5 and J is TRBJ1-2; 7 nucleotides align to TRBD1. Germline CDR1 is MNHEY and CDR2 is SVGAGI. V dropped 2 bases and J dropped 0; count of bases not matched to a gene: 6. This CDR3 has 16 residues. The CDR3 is CASSYHNRGANYGYTF. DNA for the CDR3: TGTGCCAGCAGTTACCATAACAGGGGAGCTAACTATGGCTACACCTTC.

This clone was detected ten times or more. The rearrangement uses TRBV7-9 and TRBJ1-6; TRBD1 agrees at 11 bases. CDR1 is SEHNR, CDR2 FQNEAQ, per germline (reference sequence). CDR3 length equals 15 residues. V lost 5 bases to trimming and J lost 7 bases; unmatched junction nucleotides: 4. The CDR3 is CASSGDRGSNSPLHF. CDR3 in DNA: TGTGCCAGCAGCGGGGACAGGGGGAGCAATTCACCCCTCCACTTT.

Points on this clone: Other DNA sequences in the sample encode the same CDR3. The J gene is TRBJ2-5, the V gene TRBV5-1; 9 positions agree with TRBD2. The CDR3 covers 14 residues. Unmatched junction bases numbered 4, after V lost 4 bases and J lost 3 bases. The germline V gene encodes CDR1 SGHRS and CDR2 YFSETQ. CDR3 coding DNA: TGCGCCAGCAGCCCCAGGACTAGCGAAGAGACCCAGTACTTC. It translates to CASSPRTSEETQYF. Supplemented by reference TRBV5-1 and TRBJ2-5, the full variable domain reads KAGVTQTPRYLIKTRGQQVTLSCSPISGHRSVSWYQQTPGQGLQFLFEYFSETQRNKGNFPGRFSGRQFSNSRSEMNVSTLELGDSALYLCASSPRTSEETQYFGPGTRLLVL.

CDR3 in amino acids: CASSSGLAWQETQYF. The CDR3 region has the DNA TGCGCCAGCAGCTCAGGACTAGCGTGGCAAGAGACCCAGTACTTC. The chain links TRBV5-1 to TRBJ2-5; 9 positions agree with TRBD2. This CDR3 region has 15 residues. V lost 3 bases, J lost 2 bases, and 5 bases stayed unmatched. Germline assignment: CDR1 SGHRS and CDR2 YFSETQ. The whole variable domain, filled in from reference TRBV5-1 and TRBJ2-5, reads KAGVTQTPRYLIKTRGQQVTLSCSPISGHRSVSWYQQTPGQGLQFLFEYFSETQRNKGNFPGRFSGRQFSNSRSEMNVSTLELGDSALYLCASSSGLAWQETQYFGPGTRLLVL.

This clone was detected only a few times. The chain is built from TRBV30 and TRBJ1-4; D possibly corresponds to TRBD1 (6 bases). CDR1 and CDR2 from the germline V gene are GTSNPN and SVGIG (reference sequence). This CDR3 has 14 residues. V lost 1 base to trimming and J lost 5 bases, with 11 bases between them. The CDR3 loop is CAWSGGQSNEKLFF. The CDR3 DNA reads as TGTGCCTGGAGTGGTGGACAGTCAAATGAAAAACTGTTTTTT.

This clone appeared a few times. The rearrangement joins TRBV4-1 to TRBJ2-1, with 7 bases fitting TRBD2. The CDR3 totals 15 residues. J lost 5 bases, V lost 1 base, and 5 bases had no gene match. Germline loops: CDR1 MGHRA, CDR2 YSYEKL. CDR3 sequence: CASSQVLAADNEQFF. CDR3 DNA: TGCGCCAGCAGCCAAGTCCTAGCGGCCGACAATGAGCAGTTCTTC.